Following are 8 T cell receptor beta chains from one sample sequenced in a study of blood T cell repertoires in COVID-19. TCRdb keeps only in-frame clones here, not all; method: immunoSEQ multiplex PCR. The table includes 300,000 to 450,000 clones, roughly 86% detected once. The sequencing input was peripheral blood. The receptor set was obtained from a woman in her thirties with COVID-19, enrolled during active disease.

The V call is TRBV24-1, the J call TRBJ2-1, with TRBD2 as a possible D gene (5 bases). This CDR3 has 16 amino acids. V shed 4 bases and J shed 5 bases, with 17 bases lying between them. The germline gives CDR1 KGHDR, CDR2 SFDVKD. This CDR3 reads CATSEPSGPTHNEQFF. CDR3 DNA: TGTGCCACCAGTGAACCCAGCGGACCCACCCACAATGAGCAGTTCTTC.

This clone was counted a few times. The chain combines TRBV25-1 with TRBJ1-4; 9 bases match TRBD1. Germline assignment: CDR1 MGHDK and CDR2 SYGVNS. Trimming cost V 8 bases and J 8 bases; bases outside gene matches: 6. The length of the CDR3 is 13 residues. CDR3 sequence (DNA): TGTGCCAGCGGGGGACAGGGCGGGGAAAAACTGTTTTTT. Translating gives CASGGQGGEKLFF.

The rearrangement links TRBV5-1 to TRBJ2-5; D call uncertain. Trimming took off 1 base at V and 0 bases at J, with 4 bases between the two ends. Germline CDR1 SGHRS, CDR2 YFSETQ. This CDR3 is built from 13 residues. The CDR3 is CASSLFYQETQYF. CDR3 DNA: TGCGCCAGCAGCTTGTTCTACCAAGAGACCCAGTACTTC.

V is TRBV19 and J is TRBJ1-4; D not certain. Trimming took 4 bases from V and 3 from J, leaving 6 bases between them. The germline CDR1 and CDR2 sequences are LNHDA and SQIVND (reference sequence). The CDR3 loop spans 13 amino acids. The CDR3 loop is CASSSSPNEKLFF. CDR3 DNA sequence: TGTGCCAGTAGTAGCAGTCCTAATGAAAAACTGTTTTTT.

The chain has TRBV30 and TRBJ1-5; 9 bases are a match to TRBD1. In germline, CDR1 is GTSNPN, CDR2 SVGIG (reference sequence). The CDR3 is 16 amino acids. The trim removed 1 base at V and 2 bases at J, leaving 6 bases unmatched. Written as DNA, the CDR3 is TGTGCCTGGAGTGCAACAGGGGGCCACGGCAATCAGCCCCAGCATTTT. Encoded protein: CAWSATGGHGNQPQHF.

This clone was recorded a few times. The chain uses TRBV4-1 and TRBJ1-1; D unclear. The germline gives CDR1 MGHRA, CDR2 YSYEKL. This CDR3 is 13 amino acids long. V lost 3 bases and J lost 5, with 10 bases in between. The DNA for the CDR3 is TGCGCCAGCAGCCAGCCTGTCGGGACTGAAGCTTTCTTT. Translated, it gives CASSQPVGTEAFF.

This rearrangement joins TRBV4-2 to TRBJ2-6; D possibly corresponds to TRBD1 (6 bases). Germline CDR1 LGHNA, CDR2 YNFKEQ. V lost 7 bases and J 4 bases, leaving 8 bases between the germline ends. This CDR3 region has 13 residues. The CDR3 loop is CASNREGANVLTF. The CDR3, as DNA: TGTGCCAGCAACAGGGAAGGGGCCAACGTCCTGACTTTC.

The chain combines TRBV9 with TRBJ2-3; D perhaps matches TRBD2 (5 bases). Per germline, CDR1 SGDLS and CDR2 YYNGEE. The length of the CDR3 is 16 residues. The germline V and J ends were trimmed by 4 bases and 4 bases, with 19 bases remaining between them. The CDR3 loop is CASSPRRDVSADTQYF. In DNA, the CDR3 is TGTGCCAGCAGCCCCCGGCGAGACGTTAGCGCAGATACGCAGTATTTT. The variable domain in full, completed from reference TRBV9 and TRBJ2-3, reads DSGVTQTPKHLITATGQRVTLRCSPRSGDLSVYWYQQSLDQGLQFLIQYYNGEERAKGNILERFSAQQFPDLHSELNLSSLELGDSALYFCASSPRRDVSADTQYFGPGTRLTVL.